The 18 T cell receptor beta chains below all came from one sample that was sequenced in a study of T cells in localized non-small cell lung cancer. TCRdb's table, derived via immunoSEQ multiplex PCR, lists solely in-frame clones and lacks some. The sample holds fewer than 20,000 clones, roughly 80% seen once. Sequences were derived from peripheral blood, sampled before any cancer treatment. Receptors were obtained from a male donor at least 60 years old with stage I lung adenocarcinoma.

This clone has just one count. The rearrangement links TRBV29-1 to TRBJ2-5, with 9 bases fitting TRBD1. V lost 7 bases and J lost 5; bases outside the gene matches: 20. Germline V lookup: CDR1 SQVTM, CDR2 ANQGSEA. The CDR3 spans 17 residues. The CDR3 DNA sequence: TGCAGCGCATCGGGCACCACCGGGACAGGGAGGGTGGAGACCCAGTACTTC. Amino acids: CSASGTTGTGRVETQYF.

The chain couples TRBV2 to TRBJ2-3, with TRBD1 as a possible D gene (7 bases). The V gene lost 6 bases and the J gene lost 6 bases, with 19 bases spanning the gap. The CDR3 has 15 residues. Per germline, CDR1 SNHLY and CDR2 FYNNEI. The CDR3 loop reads CASSPSGQGGDTQYF. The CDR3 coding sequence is TGTGCCAGCAGCCCCAGCGGCCAGGGGGGTGATACGCAGTATTTT.

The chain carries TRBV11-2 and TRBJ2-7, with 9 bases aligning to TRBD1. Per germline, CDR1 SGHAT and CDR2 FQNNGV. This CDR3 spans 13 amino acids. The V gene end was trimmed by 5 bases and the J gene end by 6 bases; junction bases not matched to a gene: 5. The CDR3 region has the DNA TGTGCCAGCAGCCCCGGGACAGGGATCGAGCAGTACTTC. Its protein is CASSPGTGIEQYF.

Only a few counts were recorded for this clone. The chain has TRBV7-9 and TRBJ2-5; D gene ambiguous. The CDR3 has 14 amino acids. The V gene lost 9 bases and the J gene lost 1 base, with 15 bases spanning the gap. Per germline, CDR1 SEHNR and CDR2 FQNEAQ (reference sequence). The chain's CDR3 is CASGDGRIQETQYF. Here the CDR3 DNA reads TGTGCCAGTGGGGATGGGCGGATCCAAGAGACCCAGTACTTC.

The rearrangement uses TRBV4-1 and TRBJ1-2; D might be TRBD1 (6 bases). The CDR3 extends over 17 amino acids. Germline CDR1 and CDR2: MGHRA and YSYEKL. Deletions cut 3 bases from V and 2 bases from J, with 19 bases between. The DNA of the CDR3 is TGCGCCAGCAGCCACCGTTCCCACACAGGGAAGAACTATGGCTACACCTTC. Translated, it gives CASSHRSHTGKNYGYTF.

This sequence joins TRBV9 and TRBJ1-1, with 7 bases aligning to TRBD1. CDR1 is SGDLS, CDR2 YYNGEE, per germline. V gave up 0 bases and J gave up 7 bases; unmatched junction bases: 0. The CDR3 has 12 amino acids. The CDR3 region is CASSVGDSEAFF. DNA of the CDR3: TGTGCCAGCAGCGTAGGGGACAGTGAAGCTTTCTTT.

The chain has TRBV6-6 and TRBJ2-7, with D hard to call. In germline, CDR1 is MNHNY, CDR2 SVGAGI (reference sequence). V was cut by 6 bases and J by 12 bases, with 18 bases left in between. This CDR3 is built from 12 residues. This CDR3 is CASSFDRTGGYF. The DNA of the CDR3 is TGTGCCAGCAGCTTTGATAGGACGGGTGGGTACTTC.

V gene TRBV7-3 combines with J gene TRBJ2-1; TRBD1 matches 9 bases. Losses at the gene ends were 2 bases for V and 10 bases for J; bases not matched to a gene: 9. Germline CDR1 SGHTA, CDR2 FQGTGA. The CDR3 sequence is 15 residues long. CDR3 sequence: CASSLLPGQGREQFF. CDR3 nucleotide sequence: TGTGCCAGCAGCTTACTACCGGGACAGGGCCGGGAGCAGTTCTTC.

CDR3: CASSYSGEAVETQYF. As DNA, the CDR3 is TGTGCCAGCAGTTACTCGGGGGAGGCTGTAGAGACCCAGTACTTC. This rearrangement joins TRBV6-6 to TRBJ2-5; a weak D match, TRBD2 (6 bases). This CDR3 region has 15 residues. Germline V gene sequence: CDR1 MNHNY, CDR2 SVGAGI (reference sequence). V shed 0 bases and J shed 4 bases, with 12 bases lying between them.

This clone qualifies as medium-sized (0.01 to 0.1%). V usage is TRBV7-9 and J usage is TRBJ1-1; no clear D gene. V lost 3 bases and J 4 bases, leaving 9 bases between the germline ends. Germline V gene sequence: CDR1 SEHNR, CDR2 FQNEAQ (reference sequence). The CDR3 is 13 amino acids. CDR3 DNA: TGTGCCAGCAGCTTCGGTAGTGGCACTGAAGCTTTCTTT. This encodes CASSFGSGTEAFF.

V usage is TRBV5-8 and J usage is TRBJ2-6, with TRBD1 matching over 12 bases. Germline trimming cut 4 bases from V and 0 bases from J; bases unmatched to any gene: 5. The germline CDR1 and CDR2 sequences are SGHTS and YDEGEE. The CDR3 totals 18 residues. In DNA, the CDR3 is TGTGCCAGCAGCCCGGGACAGGGGGCCCACTCTGGGGCCAACGTCCTGACTTTC. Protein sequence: CASSPGQGAHSGANVLTF.

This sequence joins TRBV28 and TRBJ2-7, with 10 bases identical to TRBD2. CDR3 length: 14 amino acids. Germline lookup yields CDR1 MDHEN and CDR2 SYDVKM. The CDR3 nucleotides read TGTGCCAGCAGTGACCTCACTAGCGGGAAGGTGGATTTCGTC. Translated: CASSDLTSGKVDFV.

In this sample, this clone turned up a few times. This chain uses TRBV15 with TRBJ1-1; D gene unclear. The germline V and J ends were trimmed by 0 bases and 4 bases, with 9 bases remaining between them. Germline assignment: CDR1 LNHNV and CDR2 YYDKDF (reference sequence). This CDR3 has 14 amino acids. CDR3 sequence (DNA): TGTGCCACCAGCAGAGATATGGAGGGCACTGAAGCTTTCTTT. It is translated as CATSRDMEGTEAFF.

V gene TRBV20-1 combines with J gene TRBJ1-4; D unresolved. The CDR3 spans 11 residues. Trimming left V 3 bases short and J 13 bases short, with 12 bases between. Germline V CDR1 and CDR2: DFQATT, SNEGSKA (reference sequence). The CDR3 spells CSARLDVRLFF. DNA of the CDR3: TGCAGTGCTAGGCTGGACGTAAGACTGTTTTTT.

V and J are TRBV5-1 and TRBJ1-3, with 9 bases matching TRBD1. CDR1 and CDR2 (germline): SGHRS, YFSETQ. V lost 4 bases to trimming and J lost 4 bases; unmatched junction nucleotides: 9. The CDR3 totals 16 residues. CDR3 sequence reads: CASSRQGVSTGNTIYF. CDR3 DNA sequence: TGCGCCAGCAGCCGACAGGGGGTATCGACGGGAAACACCATATATTTT.

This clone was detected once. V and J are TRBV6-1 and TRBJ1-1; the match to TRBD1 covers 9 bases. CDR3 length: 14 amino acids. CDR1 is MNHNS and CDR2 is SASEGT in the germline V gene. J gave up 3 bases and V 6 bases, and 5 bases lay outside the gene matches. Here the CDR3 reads CASRRGTGYTEAFF. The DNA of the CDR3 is TGTGCCAGCAGGAGAGGGACAGGGTACACTGAAGCTTTCTTT.

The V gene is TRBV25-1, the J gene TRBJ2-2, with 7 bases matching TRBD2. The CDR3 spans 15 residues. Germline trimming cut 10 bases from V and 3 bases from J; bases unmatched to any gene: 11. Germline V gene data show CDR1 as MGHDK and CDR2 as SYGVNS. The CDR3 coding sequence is TGTGCCACCGCGCCGGGACTACCGGACACCGGGGAGCTGTTTTTT. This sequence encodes CATAPGLPDTGELFF.

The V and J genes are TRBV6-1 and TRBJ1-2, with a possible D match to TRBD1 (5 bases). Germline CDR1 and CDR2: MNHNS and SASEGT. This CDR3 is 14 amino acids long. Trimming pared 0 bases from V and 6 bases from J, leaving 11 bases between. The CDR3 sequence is CASSEAGGADGYTF. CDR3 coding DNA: TGTGCCAGCAGTGAAGCCGGGGGTGCGGATGGCTACACCTTC.